This TCR beta chain is from a study of human thymus T cells. Details on this clone: Its cognate antigen is unknown.

Whole-study findings and limits: Thymic and blood repertoires seemed to show skewed V and J gene use.

Half of the eight donors gave roughly 0.5-1 mL blood during surgery. No fixed cell number was used; all available blood leukocytes supplied DNA. TCRdb keeps only in-frame clones here, not all; method: immunoSEQ multiplex PCR. In the table there are approximately 46,000 clones, about 95% of which are singletons. The CDR3 length is 15 residues. CDR1 is ENHRY and CDR2 is SYGVKD in the germline V gene. V lost 6 bases and J lost 6; bases outside the gene matches: 12. The source of this sequence is a girl younger than two with a congenital heart defect but otherwise immunologically healthy. The specimen sequenced was blood. This chain links TRBV10-3 with TRBJ2-3; 7 bases line up with TRBD2. The CDR3 is CAISGTTLSPDTQYF. The CDR3 bases are TGTGCCATCAGCGGGACTACCCTAAGTCCGGATACGCAGTATTTT.